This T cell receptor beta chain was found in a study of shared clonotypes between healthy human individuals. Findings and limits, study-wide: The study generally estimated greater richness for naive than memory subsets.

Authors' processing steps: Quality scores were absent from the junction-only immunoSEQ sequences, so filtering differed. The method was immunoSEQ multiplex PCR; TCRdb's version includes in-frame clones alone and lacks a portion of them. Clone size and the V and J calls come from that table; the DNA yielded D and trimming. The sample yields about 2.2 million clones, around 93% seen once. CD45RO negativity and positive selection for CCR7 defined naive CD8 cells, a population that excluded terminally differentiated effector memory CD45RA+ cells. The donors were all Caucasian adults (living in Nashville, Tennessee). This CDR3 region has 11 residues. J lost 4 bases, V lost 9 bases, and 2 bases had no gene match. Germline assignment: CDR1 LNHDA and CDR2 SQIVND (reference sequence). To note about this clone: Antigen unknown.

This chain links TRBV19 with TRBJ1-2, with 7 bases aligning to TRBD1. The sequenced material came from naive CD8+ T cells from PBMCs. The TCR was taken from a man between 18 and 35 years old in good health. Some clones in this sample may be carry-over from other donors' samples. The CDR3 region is CASGDSYGYTF. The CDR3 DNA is TGTGCCAGCGGGGACAGCTATGGCTACACCTTC.